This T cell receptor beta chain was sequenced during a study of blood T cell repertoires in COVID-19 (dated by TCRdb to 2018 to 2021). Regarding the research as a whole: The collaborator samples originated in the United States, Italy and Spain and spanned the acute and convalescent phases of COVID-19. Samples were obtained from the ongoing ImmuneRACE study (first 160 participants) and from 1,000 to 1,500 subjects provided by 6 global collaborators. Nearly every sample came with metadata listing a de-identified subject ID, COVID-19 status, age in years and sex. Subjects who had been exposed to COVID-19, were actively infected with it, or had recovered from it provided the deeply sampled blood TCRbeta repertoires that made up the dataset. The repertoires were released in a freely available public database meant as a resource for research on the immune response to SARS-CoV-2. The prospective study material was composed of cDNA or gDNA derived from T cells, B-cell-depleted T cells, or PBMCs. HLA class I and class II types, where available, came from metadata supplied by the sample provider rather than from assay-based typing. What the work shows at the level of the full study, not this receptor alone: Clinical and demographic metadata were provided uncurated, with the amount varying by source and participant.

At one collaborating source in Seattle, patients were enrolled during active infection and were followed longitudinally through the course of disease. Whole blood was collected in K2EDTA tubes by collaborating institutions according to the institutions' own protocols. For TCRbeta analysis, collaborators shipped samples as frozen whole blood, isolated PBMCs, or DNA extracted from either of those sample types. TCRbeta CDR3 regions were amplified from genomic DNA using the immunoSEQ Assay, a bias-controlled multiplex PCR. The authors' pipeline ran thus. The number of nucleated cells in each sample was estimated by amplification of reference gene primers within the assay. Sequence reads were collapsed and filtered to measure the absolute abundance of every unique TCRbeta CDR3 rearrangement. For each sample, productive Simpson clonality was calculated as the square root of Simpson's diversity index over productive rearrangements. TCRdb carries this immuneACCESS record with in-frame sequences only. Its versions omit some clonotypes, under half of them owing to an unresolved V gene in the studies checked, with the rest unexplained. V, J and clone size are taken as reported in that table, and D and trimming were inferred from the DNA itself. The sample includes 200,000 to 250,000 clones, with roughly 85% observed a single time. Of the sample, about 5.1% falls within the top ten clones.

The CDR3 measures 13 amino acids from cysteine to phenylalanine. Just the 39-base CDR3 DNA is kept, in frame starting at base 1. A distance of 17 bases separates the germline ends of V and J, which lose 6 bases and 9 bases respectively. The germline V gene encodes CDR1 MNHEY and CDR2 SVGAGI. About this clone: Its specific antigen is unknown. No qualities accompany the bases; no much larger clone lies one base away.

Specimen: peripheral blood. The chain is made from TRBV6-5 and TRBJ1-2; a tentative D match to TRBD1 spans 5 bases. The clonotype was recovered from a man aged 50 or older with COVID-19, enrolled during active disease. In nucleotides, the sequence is TGTGCCAGCAGGTCAACAGGTGTTTGGAGCTACACCTTC. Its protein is CASRSTGVWSYTF.